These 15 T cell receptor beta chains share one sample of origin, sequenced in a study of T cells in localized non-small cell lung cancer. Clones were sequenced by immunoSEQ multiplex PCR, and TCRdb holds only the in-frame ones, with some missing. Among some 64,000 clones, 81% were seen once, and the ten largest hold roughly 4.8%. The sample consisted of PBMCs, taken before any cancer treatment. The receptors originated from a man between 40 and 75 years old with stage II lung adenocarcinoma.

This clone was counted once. The CDR3 spells CASSLDFRNTIYF. In DNA, the CDR3 is TGTGCCAGCAGCTTAGACTTCCGAAACACCATATATTTT. The J gene is TRBJ1-3, the V gene TRBV11-2; D is undetermined. The V end lost 0 bases, the J end lost 5 bases, and 5 bases lay between the germline ends. Germline CDR1 SGHAT, CDR2 FQNNGV. The length of the CDR3 is 13 residues.

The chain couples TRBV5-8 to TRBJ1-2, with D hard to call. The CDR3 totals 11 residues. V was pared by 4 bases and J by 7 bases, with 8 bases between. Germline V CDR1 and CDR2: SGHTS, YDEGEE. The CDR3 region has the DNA TGTGCCAGCAGCCGCCGCGGTGGCTACACCTTC. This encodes CASSRRGGYTF.

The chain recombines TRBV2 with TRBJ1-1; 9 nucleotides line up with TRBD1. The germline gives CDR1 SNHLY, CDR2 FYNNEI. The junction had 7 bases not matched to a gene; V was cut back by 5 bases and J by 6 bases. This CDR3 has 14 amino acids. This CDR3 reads CASSTGTGWAEAFF. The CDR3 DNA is TGTGCCAGCAGTACCGGGACAGGGTGGGCTGAAGCTTTCTTT.

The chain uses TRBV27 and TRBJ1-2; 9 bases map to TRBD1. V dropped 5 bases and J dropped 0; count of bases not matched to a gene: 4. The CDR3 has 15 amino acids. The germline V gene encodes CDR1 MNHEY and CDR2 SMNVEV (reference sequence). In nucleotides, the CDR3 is TGTGCCAGCAGTACCCGGACAGGGGCTAACTATGGCTACACCTTC. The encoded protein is CASSTRTGANYGYTF.

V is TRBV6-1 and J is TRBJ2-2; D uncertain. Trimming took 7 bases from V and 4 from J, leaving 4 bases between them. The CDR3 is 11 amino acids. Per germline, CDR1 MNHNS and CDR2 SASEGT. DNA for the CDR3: TGTGCCAGCATTGTCACCGGGGAGCTGTTTTTT. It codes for CASIVTGELFF.

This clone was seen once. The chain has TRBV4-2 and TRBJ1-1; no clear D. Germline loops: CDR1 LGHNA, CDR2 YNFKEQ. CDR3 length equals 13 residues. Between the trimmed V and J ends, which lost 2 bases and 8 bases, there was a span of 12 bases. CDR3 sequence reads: CASSQSAFLEAFF. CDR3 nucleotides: TGTGCCAGCAGCCAAAGCGCGTTCCTAGAAGCTTTCTTT.

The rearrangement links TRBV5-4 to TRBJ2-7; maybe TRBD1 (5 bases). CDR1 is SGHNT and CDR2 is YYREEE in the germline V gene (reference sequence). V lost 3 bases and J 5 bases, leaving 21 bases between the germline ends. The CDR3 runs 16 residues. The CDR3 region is CASSSPSRGEGDEQYF. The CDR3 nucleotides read TGTGCCAGCAGCTCCCCTTCCCGAGGAGAAGGGGACGAGCAGTACTTC. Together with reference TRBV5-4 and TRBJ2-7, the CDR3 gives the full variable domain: ETGVTQSPTHLIKTRGQQVTLRCSSQSGHNTVSWYQQALGQGPQFIFQYYREEENGRGNFPPRFSGLQFPNYSSELNVNALELDDSALYLCASSSPSRGEGDEQYFGPGTRLTVT.

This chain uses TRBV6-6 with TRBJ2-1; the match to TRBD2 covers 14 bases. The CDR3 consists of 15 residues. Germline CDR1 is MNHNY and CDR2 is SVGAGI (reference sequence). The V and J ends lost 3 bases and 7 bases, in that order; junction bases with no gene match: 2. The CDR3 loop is CASSYGTSGRNEQFF. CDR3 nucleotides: TGTGCCAGCAGTTATGGGACTAGCGGGAGAAATGAGCAGTTCTTC.

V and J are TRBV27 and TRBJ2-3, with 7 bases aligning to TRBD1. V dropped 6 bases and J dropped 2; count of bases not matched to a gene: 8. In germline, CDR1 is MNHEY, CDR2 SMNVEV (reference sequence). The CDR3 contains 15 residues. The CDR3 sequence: CASSLTGQATDTQYF. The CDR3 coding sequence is TGTGCCAGCAGCCTCACCGGACAGGCCACAGATACGCAGTATTTT.

This CDR3 is CASSPRVARSFGGGTDTQYF. The CDR3 DNA sequence: TGTGCCAGCTCACCCCGAGTAGCGAGAAGCTTTGGAGGAGGCACAGATACGCAGTATTTT. V is TRBV18 and J is TRBJ2-3, with D possibly being TRBD2 (5 bases). The germline gives CDR1 KGHSH, CDR2 LQKENI. Trimming shortened V by 3 bases and J by 1 base, and 26 bases separated the two germline ends. This CDR3 has 20 amino acids.

The CDR3 here is CASSELGTSGRAEQFF. CDR3 DNA sequence: TGTGCCAGCAGTGAGTTGGGAACTAGCGGGAGGGCTGAGCAGTTCTTC. The gene calls are TRBV14 and TRBJ2-1, with TRBD2 matching over 13 bases. The CDR3 runs 16 residues. With 6 bases clipped from V and 9 bases from J, the junction kept 11 bases outside the gene matches. Germline V gene data show CDR1 as SGHDN and CDR2 as FVKESK.

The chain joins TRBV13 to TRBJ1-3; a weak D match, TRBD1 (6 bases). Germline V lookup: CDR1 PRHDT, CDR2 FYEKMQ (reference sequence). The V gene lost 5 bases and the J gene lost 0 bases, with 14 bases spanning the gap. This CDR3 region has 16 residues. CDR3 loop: CASSPLGAGSGNTIYF. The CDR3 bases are TGTGCCAGCAGCCCCCTGGGGGCCGGCTCTGGAAACACCATATATTTT.

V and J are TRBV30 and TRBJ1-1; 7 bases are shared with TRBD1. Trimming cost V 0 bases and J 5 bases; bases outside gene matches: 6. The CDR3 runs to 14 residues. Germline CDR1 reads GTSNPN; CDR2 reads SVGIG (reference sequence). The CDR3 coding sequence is TGTGCCTGGAGTGTAGGGCAGGGGGGAACTGAAGCTTTCTTT. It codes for CAWSVGQGGTEAFF.

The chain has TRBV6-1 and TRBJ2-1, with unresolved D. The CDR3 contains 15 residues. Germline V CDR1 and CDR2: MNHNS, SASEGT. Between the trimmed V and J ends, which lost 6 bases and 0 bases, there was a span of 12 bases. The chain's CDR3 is CASRLAESSYNEQFF. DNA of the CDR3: TGTGCCAGCAGATTAGCTGAGAGCTCCTACAATGAGCAGTTCTTC.

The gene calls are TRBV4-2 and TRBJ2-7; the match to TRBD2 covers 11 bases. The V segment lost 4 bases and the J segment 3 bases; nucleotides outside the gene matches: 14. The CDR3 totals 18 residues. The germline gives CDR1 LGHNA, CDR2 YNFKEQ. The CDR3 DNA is TGTGCCAGCAGCCCCTCGGTGGAACTAGCGGGAGTCTACTACGAGCAGTACTTC. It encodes CASSPSVELAGVYYEQYF.